The sample holds a few counts of the clone carrying this T cell receptor beta chain. Its antigen is not identified. Trimming left V 3 bases short and J 9 bases short, with 17 bases between. This CDR3 comprises 14 residues. Germline CDR1 reads SGHDN; CDR2 reads FVKESK. The record originates from a study of T-cell reconstitution after alpha-beta-depleted transplantation in children. The TCRbeta library was prepared with unique molecular identifiers. From the PCR reads, TCRdb called clonotypes with MiXCR, one entry per CDR3 protein. This sample carries fewer than 700,000 distinct CDR3 sequences, around 13% of them seen once, and the ten largest clones take around 2%. Study-level findings and limits: From surviving recipient T cells and thymic progenitors came the high day-60 TCRbeta diversity observed in some patients.

The sample in question was PBMCs, mostly from graft donor cells, obtained 360 days after TCRalphabeta/CD19-depleted stem cell transplant. The rearrangement uses TRBV14 and TRBJ2-5, with no clear D. The clonotype originates from a male patient between 5 and 17 years old who had a stem cell transplant for acute myeloid leukemia, so the T cells may come from the graft donor. The CDR3 nucleotides read TGTGCCAGCAGCCAGAAGTGGGGTTTCGTGGCCCAGTACTTC. Translation gives CASSQKWGFVAQYF.